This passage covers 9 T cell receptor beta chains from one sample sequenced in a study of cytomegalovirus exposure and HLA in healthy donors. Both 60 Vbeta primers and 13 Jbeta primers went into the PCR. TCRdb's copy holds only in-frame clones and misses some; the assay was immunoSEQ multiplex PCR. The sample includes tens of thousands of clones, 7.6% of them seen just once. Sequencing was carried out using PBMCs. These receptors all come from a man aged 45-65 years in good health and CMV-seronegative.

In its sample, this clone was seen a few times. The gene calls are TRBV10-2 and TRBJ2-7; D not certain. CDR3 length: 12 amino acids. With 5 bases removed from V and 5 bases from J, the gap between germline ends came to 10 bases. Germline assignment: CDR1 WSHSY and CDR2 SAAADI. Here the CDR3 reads CASSQSANEQYF. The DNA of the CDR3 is TGCGCCAGCAGTCAAAGCGCCAACGAGCAGTACTTC.

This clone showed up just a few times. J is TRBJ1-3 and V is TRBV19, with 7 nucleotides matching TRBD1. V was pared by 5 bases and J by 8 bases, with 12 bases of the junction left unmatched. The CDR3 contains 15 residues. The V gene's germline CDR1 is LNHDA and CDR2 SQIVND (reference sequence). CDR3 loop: CASSWTGLGRDTIYF. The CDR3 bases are TGTGCCAGTAGTTGGACAGGCCTCGGGCGGGACACCATATATTTT.

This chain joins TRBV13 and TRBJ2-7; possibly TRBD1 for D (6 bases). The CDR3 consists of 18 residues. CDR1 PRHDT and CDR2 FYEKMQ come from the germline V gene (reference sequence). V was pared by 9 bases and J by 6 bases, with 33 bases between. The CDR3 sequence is CASGPGAGIMAPIGEQYF. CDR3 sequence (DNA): TGTGCCAGTGGGCCAGGGGCAGGGATCATGGCCCCCATCGGCGAGCAGTACTTC.

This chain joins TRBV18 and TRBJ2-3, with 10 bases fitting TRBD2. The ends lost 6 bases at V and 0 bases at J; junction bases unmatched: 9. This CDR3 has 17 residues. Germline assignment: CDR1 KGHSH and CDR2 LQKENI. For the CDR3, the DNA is TGTGCCAGCTCCCCTCTAGCGGGAGCTTCTAGCACAGATACGCAGTATTTT. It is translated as CASSPLAGASSTDTQYF.

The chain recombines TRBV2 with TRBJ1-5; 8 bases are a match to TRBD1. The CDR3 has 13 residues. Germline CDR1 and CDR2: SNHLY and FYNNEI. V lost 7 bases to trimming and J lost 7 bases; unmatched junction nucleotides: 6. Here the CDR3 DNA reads TGTGCCAGCACTCCGACAGGGGAGCAGCCCCAGCATTTT. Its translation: CASTPTGEQPQHF.

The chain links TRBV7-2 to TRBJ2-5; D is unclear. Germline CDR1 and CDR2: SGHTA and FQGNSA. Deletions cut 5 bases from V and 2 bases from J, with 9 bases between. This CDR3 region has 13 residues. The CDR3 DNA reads TGTGCCAGCAGCCCTGGGCCTCAAGAGACCCAGTACTTC. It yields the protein CASSPGPQETQYF.

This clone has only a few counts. In DNA, the CDR3 is TGTGCCAGCAGCGCTGAGCCAGGATCGCTTAGGGAGACCCAGTACTTC. Residues: CASSAEPGSLRETQYF. The rearrangement links TRBV7-3 to TRBJ2-5; D not certain. The germline CDR1 and CDR2 sequences are SGHTA and FQGTGA. The CDR3 sequence is 16 residues long. Trimming removed 5 bases from V and 5 bases from J, with 21 bases in between.

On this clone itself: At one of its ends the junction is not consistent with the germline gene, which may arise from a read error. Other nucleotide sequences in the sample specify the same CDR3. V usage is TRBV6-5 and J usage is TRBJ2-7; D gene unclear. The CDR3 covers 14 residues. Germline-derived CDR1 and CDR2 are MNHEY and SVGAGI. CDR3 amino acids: CASSSGGASYEQYF. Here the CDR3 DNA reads TGTGCTAGCAGTTCTGGCGGAGCTTCCTACGAGCAGTACTTC.

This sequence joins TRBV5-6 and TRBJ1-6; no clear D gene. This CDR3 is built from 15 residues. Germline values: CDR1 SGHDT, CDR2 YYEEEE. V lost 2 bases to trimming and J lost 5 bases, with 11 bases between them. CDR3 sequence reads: CASSFWATNNSPLHF. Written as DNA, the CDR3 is TGTGCCAGCAGCTTTTGGGCCACAAATAATTCACCCCTCCACTTT.